This entry concerns a single TCR beta chain. V lost 1 base, J lost 0 bases, and 15 bases lay in between. Germline CDR1 DFQATT, CDR2 SNEGSKA (reference sequence). CDR3 size: 17 residues. TCRdb re-called the RT-PCR reads with MiXCR, one entry per CDR3 protein. The table lists about 650,000 distinct CDR3 sequences, approximately 15% of them singletons, with around 7.6% in the top ten. This record belongs to a study of response to subunit inactivated influenza vaccine. The receptor was derived from a man aged 45 to 65 who received an inactivated influenza vaccine. The chain recombines TRBV20-1 with TRBJ2-2, with D perhaps assigned TRBD1 or TRBD2 (6 bases each). The specimen was PBMCs from blood, collected about 14 days before vaccination. The chain's CDR3 is CSARVSGGGTNTGELFF. Written as DNA, the CDR3 is TGCAGTGCTAGAGTTAGCGGAGGGGGGACGAACACCGGGGAGCTGTTTTTT.